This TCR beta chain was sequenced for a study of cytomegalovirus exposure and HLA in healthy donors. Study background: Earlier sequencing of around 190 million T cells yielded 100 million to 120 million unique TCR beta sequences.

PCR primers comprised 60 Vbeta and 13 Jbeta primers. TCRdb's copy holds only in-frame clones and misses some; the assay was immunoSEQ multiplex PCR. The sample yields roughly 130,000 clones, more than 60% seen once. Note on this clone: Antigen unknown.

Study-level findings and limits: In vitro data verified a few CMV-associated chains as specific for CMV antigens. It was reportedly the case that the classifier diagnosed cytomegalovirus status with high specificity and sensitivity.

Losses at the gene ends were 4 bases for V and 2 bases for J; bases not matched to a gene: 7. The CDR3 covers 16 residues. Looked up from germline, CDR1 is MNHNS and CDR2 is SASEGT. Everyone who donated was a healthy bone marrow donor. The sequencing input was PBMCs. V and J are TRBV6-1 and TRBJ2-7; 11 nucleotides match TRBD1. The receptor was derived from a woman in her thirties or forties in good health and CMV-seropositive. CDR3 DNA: TGTGCCAGCAGTGGGACAGGGGGCTCTCTGGCCTACGAGCAGTACTTC. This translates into CASSGTGGSLAYEQYF.